This record looks at one TCR beta chain sequence and its context. Its antigen remains unidentified. This sample is part of a study of shared clonotypes between healthy human individuals. Sequencing was performed with immunoSEQ multiplex PCR; in TCRdb, only in-frame clones are kept and a portion is missing. The sample includes about 1.4 million clones, roughly 96% of them seen just once. Findings and caveats of the study: Shared clonotypes across all four donors exceeded non-shared ones in generation probability.

The TCR was taken from a man younger than 40 in good health. Sequenced input: naive CD4+ T cells sorted from blood. Subset reported: CD45RA+ positively selected.

The CDR3 reads CASSIDGGPSSYEQYF. The CDR3 DNA sequence: TGTGCCAGTAGTATAGATGGGGGACCGAGCTCCTACGAGCAGTACTTC. This rearrangement joins TRBV19 to TRBJ2-7; either TRBD1 or TRBD2 may fit D (5 bases each). This CDR3 contains 16 residues. Germline V gene lookup returns CDR1 LNHDA and CDR2 SQIVND (reference sequence). V lost 0 bases to trimming and J lost 0 bases, with 12 bases between them.